These T cell receptor beta chains were read from a single sample in a study of T cells in Graves' hyperthyroidism and ophthalmopathy. TCRdb re-called the multiplex PCR reads with MiXCR, one entry per CDR3 protein. Among roughly 280,000 distinct CDR3 sequences listed, around 20% were seen once. Sequencing used blood. The source of these receptors is a man aged 25-40 years with Graves' ophthalmopathy. Each CDR3 is given with its conserved first and last residue. The order of the fields is clone size, D gene, J gene, V gene, CDR3 protein, CDR3 DNA. A D gene is named only where the DNA matches it firmly. Clone size is shown for a subset of rows, as once, few, many or a class of expanded clone.

few NA TRBJ2-1 TRBV20-1 CSALGNFGGRNEQFF TGCAGTGCTCTAGGGAATTTCGGAGGAAGGAATGAGCAGTTCTTC
many NA TRBJ1-1 TRBV6-1 CASTQREGPRTEAFF TGTGCCAGCACCCAAAGAGAGGGGCCTCGCACTGAAGCTTTCTTT
NA NA TRBJ1-1 TRBV7-3 CASSLNGQGLTEAFF TGTGCCAGCAGCTTAAATGGCCAGGGACTCACTGAAGCTTTCTTT
NA NA TRBJ1-5 TRBV6-1 CASSRETNNQPQHF TGTGCCAGCAGCAGGGAAACAAACAATCAGCCCCAGCATTTT
many TRBD1 TRBJ2-7 TRBV2 CASSASWGQGDEQYF TGTGCCAGCAGTGCCAGTTGGGGACAGGGCGACGAGCAGTACTTC
many NA TRBJ2-5 TRBV20-1 CSAGRQSQETQYF TGCAGTGCTGGGAGACAGAGCCAAGAGACCCAGTACTTC
NA NA TRBJ2-1 TRBV19 CASSIDSTGPLGVNEQFF TGTGCCAGTAGTATCGACAGTACGGGACCCTTGGGAGTGAATGAGCAGTTCTTC
many NA TRBJ1-1 TRBV5-1 CASSLQQGVVTEAFF TGCGCCAGCAGCTTACAACAGGGCGTTGTCACTGAAGCTTTCTTT
few TRBD2 TRBJ2-1 TRBV2 CASKRTSGSKNEQFF TGTGCCAGCAAACGAACTAGCGGGAGTAAGAATGAGCAGTTCTTC
NA NA TRBJ1-1 TRBV4-1 CASSRMSGQTYTEAFF TGCGCCAGCAGCCGCATGTCTGGACAGACCTACACTGAAGCTTTCTTT
few TRBD2 TRBJ2-3 TRBV11-2 CASQREGLDTQYF TGTGCCAGCCAGCGGGAGGGTTTAGATACGCAGTATTTT
few NA TRBJ1-3 TRBV13 CASSLILSSGNTIYF TGTGCCAGCAGCTTAATACTCTCGTCTGGAAACACCATATATTTT
few TRBD2 TRBJ2-2 TRBV20-1 CSAREILADANTGELFF TGCAGTGCTAGAGAGATCCTAGCGGACGCGAACACCGGGGAGCTGTTTTTT
few NA TRBJ2-1 TRBV14 CASSQDRSGGDEQFF TGTGCCAGCAGCCAAGATAGGAGTGGGGGCGATGAGCAGTTCTTC
NA TRBD2 TRBJ2-7 TRBV20-1 CSGGSGTEQYF TGCAGTGGGGGTAGCGGGACCGAGCAGTACTTC
NA TRBD2 TRBJ2-5 TRBV11-1 CASSYTSGIQETQYF TGTGCCAGCAGTTATACTAGCGGGATACAAGAGACCCAGTACTTC
many NA TRBJ1-2 TRBV6-1 CASRPASGQSHGYTF TGTGCCAGCAGACCCGCCTCGGGACAAAGCCATGGCTACACCTTC
many NA TRBJ1-1 TRBV2 CASRQAENTEAFF TGTGCCAGCAGACAGGCGGAAAACACTGAAGCTTTCTTT
NA TRBD2 TRBJ2-7 TRBV28 CASRLTSGYEQYF TGTGCCAGCAGACTGACTAGCGGGTACGAGCAGTACTTC
NA NA TRBJ2-2 TRBV20-1 CSASLGGTGELFF TGCAGTGCTAGTCTAGGAGGGACCGGGGAGCTGTTTTTT
many TRBD2 TRBJ2-1 TRBV30 CAWRRSETSGPEFF TGTGCCTGGAGGAGGTCCGAGACTAGCGGGCCCGAGTTCTTC
NA TRBD1 TRBJ2-1 TRBV3-1 CASSQAGTEGTPRQQYNEQFF TGTGCCAGCAGCCAAGCCGGGACAGAAGGAACCCCACGTCAACAATACAATGAGCAGTTCTTC
NA TRBD2 TRBJ2-5 TRBV3-1 CATGQAHSGSRETQYF TGTGCCACCGGCCAGGCCCACAGCGGGAGCCGGGAGACCCAGTACTTC
NA NA TRBJ1-2 TRBV7-9 CANSLATGNLVAGYTF TGTGCCAACAGCTTGGCGACAGGTAATCTCGTCGCTGGCTACACCTTC
few NA TRBJ2-5 TRBV20-1 CSAGGTGQETQYF TGCAGTGCCGGCGGGACGGGACAAGAGACCCAGTACTTC
few TRBD2 TRBJ2-6 TRBV7-8 CASRLGGYGANVLTF TGTGCCAGCAGGCTGGGGGGGTACGGGGCCAACGTCCTGACTTTC
many NA TRBJ1-2 TRBV30 CAWRRTAGNYGYTF TGTGCCTGGAGACGGACTGCCGGGAACTATGGCTACACCTTC
many NA TRBJ1-4 TRBV12-3/TRBV12-4 CASSLGEKLFF TGTGCCAGCAGCCTGGGAGAAAAACTGTTTTTT
few NA TRBJ2-5 TRBV3-1 CASSQEGGATETQYF TGTGCCAGCAGCCAAGAAGGAGGAGCGACGGAGACCCAGTACTTC
many TRBD1 TRBJ2-3 TRBV28 CASRDTYRGGTDTQYF TGTGCCAGCAGGGATACGTACAGGGGTGGGACAGATACGCAGTATTTT
many NA TRBJ2-5 TRBV11-2 CASRSQNQETQYF TGTGCCAGCAGATCTCAGAACCAAGAGACCCAGTACTTC
NA TRBD2 TRBJ2-3 TRBV7-9 CASGDYTQYF TGTGCCAGCGGGGACTACACGCAGTATTTT
NA NA TRBJ1-6 TRBV27 CASSLSGGVGNSPLHF TGTGCCAGCAGTTTATCGGGGGGGGTGGGAAATTCACCCCTCCACTTT
many TRBD1 TRBJ1-2 TRBV5-1 CASSKLDRGVDGYTF TGCGCCAGCAGCAAACTGGACAGGGGAGTCGATGGCTACACCTTC
NA TRBD2 TRBJ2-3 TRBV30 CAWSVRTSGRSRTDTQYF TGTGCCTGGAGTGTGAGGACTAGCGGGAGGTCCCGAACAGATACGCAGTATTTT
NA NA TRBJ2-1 TRBV9 CASSAGPSSYNEQFF TGTGCCAGCAGCGCAGGACCAAGCTCCTACAATGAGCAGTTCTTC
NA NA TRBJ2-2 TRBV6-1 CASRLQGMNTGELFF TGTGCCAGCAGGCTACAGGGAATGAACACCGGGGAGCTGTTTTTT
many TRBD1 TRBJ2-7 TRBV27 CASSLGGQGYEQYF TGTGCCAGCAGCTTAGGGGGACAGGGCTACGAGCAGTACTTC
NA NA TRBJ2-1 TRBV7-2 CASSSPGTYNEQFF TGTGCCAGCAGCTCCCCAGGGACCTACAATGAGCAGTTCTTC
many NA TRBJ1-2 TRBV3-1 CASSQDTSGSYGYTF TGTGCCAGCAGCCAAGATACGTCAGGGTCCTATGGCTACACCTTC
NA TRBD1 TRBJ2-2 TRBV7-2 CASSRQTGVSGELFF TGTGCCAGCAGCCGCCAGACAGGGGTTTCCGGGGAGCTGTTTTTT
few NA TRBJ1-2 TRBV6-1 CASSSLQTSGYTF TGTGCCAGCAGTTCTCTCCAGACGTCGGGCTACACCTTC
many NA TRBJ2-3 TRBV11-3 CASTLDGPGNSDTQYF TGTGCCAGCACCCTAGATGGACCCGGGAACTCAGATACGCAGTATTTT
few NA TRBJ2-1 TRBV18 CASSPGTPNSNEQFF TGTGCCAGCTCACCCGGGACTCCCAACTCCAATGAGCAGTTCTTC
few TRBD2 TRBJ2-1 TRBV14 CASSQNPGLAGLRGSQYEQFF TGTGCCAGCAGCCAAAACCCGGGACTAGCGGGTCTTAGGGGGTCACAATATGAGCAGTTCTTC
few TRBD2 TRBJ2-1 TRBV11-2 CASSLRLANEQFF TGTGCCAGCAGCTTAAGACTAGCCAATGAGCAGTTCTTC
few NA TRBJ2-1 TRBV24-1 CATSGGTGKSYNEQFF TGTGCCACCAGTGGTGGAACAGGGAAGAGCTACAATGAGCAGTTCTTC
few NA TRBJ1-5 TRBV3-1 CASSRSGSNQPQHF TGTGCCAGCAGCCGGTCGGGTAGCAATCAGCCCCAGCATTTT
few TRBD1 TRBJ2-7 TRBV6-1 CATRSTGTGTYEQYF TGTGCCACGAGAAGTACCGGGACAGGTACCTACGAGCAGTACTTC
NA TRBD1 TRBJ1-6 TRBV12-3/TRBV12-4 CASSLDRGQGSPLHF TGTGCCAGCAGTTTGGACAGGGGACAGGGCTCACCCCTCCACTTT
NA NA TRBJ2-3 TRBV12-3/TRBV12-4 CASSPDGTDTQYF TGTGCCAGCAGCCCGGACGGGACAGATACGCAGTATTTT
many TRBD2 TRBJ2-2 TRBV2 CASSPGLAGGTGELFF TGTGCCAGCAGCCCGGGACTAGCGGGAGGCACCGGGGAGCTGTTTTTT
few TRBD1 TRBJ2-7 TRBV28 CASRQTGFEQYF TGTGCCAGCAGACAGACAGGGTTCGAGCAGTACTTC
many TRBD1 TRBJ2-2 TRBV24-1 CATSLSVLTSGGRAGELFF TGTGCCACCAGCCTAAGTGTCCTTACCTCAGGGGGCCGAGCCGGGGAGCTGTTTTTT
many NA TRBJ2-5 TRBV27 CASSLSTAGKAETQYF TGTGCCAGCAGTTTATCGACGGCGGGAAAGGCGGAGACCCAGTACTTC
NA NA TRBJ1-1 TRBV6-2/TRBV6-3 CASSQARQLNTEAFF TGTGCCAGCAGTCAAGCACGACAGCTGAACACTGAAGCTTTCTTT
NA TRBD2 TRBJ2-2 TRBV20-1 CSARAGGPDSGELFF TGCAGTGCTAGAGCGGGAGGGCCTGATTCCGGGGAGCTGTTTTTT
many NA TRBJ2-2 TRBV3-1 CASSQLRTGELFF TGTGCCAGCAGCCAATTAAGGACCGGGGAGCTGTTTTTT
few NA TRBJ1-2 TRBV11-1 CASSLGSGPNYGYTF TGTGCCAGCAGCTTGGGGTCAGGGCCCAACTATGGCTACACCTTC